This T cell receptor (beta chain) was recovered during a study of long-term antiretroviral therapy in people with HIV. General study findings and limits: Post-ART samples showed increased diversity that remained below transplant donor control levels.

This clone was detected only once. The antigen is not known. CDR3 size: 12 residues. CDR1 and CDR2 (germline): MDHEN, SYDVKM. Trimming removed 2 bases at V and 2 bases at J, with 3 bases between. The libraries were made with immunoSEQ v3.0 at survey level. Sequenced by immunoSEQ multiplex PCR; TCRdb stores in-frame clones only, minus some. This sample has 20,000 to 30,000 clones, with roughly 88% found just once. This chain joins TRBV28 and TRBJ1-1; no firm D call. This clonotype originated in a man aged 45 to 65 with HIV. Specimen: unsorted PBMCs, collected 3 years after starting antiretroviral therapy. Written as DNA, the CDR3 is TGTGCCAGCAGTTTAGACAACACTGAAGCTTTCTTT. This gives the protein CASSLDNTEAFF. Supplemented by reference TRBV28 and TRBJ1-1, the full variable domain reads DVKVTQSSRYLVKRTGEKVFLECVQDMDHENMFWYRQDPGLGLRLIYFSYDVKMKEKGDIPEGYSVSREKKERFSLILESASTNQTSMYLCASSLDNTEAFFGQGTRLTVV.